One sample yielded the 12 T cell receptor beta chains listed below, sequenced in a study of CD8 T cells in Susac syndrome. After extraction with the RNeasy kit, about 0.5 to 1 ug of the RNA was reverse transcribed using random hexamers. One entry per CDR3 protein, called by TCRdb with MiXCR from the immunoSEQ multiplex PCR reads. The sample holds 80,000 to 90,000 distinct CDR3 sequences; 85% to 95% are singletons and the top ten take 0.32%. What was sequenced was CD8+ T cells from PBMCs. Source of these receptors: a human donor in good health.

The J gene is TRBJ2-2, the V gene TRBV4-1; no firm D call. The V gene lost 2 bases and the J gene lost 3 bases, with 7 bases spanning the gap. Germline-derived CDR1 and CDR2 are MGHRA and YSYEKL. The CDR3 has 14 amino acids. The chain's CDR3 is CASSQQVDTGELFF. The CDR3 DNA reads TGCGCCAGCAGCCAACAGGTCGACACCGGGGAGCTGTTTTTT.

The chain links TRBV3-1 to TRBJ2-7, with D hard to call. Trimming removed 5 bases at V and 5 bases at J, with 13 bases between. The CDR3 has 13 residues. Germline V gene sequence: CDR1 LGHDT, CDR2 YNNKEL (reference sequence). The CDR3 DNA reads TGTGCCAGCAGCAACGGTTGGAGAGACGAGCAGTACTTC. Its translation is CASSNGWRDEQYF.

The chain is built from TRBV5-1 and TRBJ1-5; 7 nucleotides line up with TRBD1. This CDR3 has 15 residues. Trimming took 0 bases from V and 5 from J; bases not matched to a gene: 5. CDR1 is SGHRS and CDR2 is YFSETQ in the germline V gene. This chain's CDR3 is CASSLGQGGDQPQHF. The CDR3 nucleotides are TGCGCCAGCAGCTTGGGACAGGGAGGGGATCAGCCCCAGCATTTT.

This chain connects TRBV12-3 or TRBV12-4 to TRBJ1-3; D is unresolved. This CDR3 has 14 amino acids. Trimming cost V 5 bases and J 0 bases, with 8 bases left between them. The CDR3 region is CASSPDFSGNTIYF. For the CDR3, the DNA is TGTGCCAGCAGTCCCGACTTCTCTGGAAACACCATATATTTT.

The CDR3 bases are TGCAGTGCGCCGGAACAGGGCGAAAGCGGGGAGCTGTTTTTT. This gives the protein CSAPEQGESGELFF. This sequence joins TRBV20-1 and TRBJ2-2; TRBD1 might be the D (6 bases). V was clipped by 6 bases and J by 7 bases, with 18 bases between them. The germline CDR1 and CDR2 sequences are DFQATT and SNEGSKA (reference sequence). The CDR3 contains 14 residues.

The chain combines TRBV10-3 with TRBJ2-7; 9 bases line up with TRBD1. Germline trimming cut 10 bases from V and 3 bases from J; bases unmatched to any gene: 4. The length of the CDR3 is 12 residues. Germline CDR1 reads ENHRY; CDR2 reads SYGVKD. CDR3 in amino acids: CATEDRGYEQYF. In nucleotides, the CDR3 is TGTGCCACCGAGGACAGGGGCTACGAGCAGTACTTC.

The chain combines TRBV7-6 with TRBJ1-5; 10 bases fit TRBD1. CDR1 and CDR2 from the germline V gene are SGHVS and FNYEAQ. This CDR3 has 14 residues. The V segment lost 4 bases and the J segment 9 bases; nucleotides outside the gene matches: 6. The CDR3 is CASSSTGGAGPQHF. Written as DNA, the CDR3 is TGTGCCAGCAGCTCGACAGGGGGCGCAGGGCCCCAGCATTTT.

CDR3 bases: TGTGCCAGCAGCTTGAAGGGGTGGGCGGACGGGGAGCAGTACTTC. It translates to CASSLKGWADGEQYF. The chain links TRBV5-4 to TRBJ2-7; a weak D match, TRBD1 (5 bases). Germline CDR1 SGHNT, CDR2 YYREEE (reference sequence). With 1 base removed from V and 7 bases from J, the gap between germline ends came to 18 bases. The CDR3 consists of 15 residues.

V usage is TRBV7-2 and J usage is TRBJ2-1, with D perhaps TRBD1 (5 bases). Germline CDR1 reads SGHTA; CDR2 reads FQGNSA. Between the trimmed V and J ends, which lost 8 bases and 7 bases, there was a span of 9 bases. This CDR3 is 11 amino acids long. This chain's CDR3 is CASGAGNEQFF. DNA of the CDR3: TGTGCCAGCGGGGCTGGGAATGAGCAGTTCTTC.

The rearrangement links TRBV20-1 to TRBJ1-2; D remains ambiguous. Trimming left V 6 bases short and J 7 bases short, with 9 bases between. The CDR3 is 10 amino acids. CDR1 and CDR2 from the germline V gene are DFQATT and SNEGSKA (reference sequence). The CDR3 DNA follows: TGCAGTGCCCTTAACAGTGGCTACACCTTC. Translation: CSALNSGYTF.

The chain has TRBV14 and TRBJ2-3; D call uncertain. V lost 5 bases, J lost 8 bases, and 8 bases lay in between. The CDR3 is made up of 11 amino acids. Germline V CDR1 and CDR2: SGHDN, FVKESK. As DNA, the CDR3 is TGTGCCAGCAGCTCGATCGGTACGCAGTATTTT. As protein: CASSSIGTQYF.

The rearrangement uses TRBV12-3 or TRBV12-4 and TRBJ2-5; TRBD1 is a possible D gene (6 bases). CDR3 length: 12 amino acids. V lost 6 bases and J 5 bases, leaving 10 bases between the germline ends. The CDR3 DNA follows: TGTGCCAGCAGGGGGGCTGGGGAGACCCAGTACTTC. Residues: CASRGAGETQYF.